This TCR beta chain is drawn from a study of T cell responses to AZD1222 COVID-19 vaccine. Trimming left V 10 bases short and J 6 bases short, with 18 bases between. The CDR3 has 13 amino acids. Germline CDR1 reads MNHEY; CDR2 reads SVGAGI. TCRdb's copy holds only in-frame clones and misses some; the assay was immunoSEQ multiplex PCR. The sample lists about 140,000 clones, roughly 87% seen once, with roughly 5.4% in the top ten. The chain is built from TRBV6-5 and TRBJ1-2, with D perhaps matching TRBD1 (5 bases). The clonotype comes from an adult who received the MenACWY meningococcal vaccine as a control. This specimen was peripheral blood, taken 28 days after the second dose of the MenACWY control vaccine. CDR3 loop: CATVTREINGYTF. The DNA for the CDR3 is TGTGCCACAGTCACCAGGGAGATAAATGGCTACACCTTC.